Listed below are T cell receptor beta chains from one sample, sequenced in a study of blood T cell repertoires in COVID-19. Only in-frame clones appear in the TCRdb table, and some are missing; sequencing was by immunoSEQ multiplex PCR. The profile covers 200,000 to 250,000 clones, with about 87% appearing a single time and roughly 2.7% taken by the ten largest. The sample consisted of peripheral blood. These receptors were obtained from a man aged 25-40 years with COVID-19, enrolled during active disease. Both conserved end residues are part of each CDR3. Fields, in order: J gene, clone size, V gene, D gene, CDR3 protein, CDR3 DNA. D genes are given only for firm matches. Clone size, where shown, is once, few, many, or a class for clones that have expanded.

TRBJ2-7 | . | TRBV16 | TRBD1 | CASSPKPRDRGYEQYF | TGTGCCAGCAGCCCGAAACCCCGGGACAGGGGCTACGAGCAGTACTTC
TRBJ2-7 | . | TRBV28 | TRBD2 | CASSGAGTSGHSYEQYF | TGTGCCAGCAGTGGCGCCGGGACTAGCGGCCACTCCTACGAGCAGTACTTC
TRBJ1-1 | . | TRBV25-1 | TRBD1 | CASSTGENTEAFF | TGTGCCAGCAGTACAGGGGAGAACACTGAAGCTTTCTTT
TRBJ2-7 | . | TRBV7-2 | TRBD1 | CASSSYWVGQGGYEQYF | TGTGCCAGCAGCTCGTACTGGGTGGGACAGGGGGGCTACGAGCAGTACTTC
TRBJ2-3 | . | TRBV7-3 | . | CASSLNTRWGTDTQYF | TGTGCCAGCAGCTTAAATACTAGGTGGGGCACAGATACGCAGTATTTT
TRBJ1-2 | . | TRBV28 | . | CASRRRHLRYGYTF | TGTGCCAGCAGGAGAAGACACCTTCGCTATGGCTACACCTTC
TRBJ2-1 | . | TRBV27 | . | CASSPLVGRTGNEQFF | TGTGCCAGCAGCCCCCTCGTCGGGAGAACGGGCAATGAGCAGTTCTTC
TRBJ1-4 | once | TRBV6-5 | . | CASSLDGGNEKLFF | TGTGCCAGCAGCCTCGACGGGGGGAATGAAAAACTGTTTTTT
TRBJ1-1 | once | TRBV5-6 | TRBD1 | CASSLGQGGLGTEAFF | TGTGCCAGCAGCTTGGGACAGGGGGGGTTAGGCACTGAAGCTTTCTTT
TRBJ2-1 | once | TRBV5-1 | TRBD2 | CASSPALAGSGEQFF | TGCGCCAGCAGCCCGGCCCTAGCGGGAAGTGGTGAGCAGTTCTTC
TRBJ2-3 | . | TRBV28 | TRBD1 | CASRTGTGVTDTQYF | TGTGCCAGCAGAACCGGGACAGGGGTCACAGATACGCAGTATTTT
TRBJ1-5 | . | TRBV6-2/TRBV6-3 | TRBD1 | CASSLDRPRNQPQHF | TGTGCCAGCAGTCTGGACAGGCCTCGAAATCAGCCCCAGCATTTT
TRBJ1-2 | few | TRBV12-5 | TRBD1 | CASGLRGTGVFKDGYTF | TGTGCTAGTGGTTTGCGAGGGACAGGGGTATTTAAGGATGGCTACACCTTC
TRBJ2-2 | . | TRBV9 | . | CASSVGGRHGELFF | TGTGCCAGCAGCGTAGGAGGGAGGCACGGGGAGCTGTTTTTT
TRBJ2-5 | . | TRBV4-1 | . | CASSQVVRETQYF | TGCGCCAGCAGCCAAGTAGTCCGAGAGACCCAGTACTTC
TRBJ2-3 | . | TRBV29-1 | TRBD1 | CSGAGGNGGDTQYF | TGCAGCGGGGCAGGGGGCAACGGGGGAGATACGCAGTATTTT
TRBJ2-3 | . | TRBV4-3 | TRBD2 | CASSQDPLGGGMQYF | TGCGCCAGCAGCCAAGACCCTTTGGGGGGAGGGATGCAGTATTTT
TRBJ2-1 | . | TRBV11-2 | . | CASSPVLGTYNEQFF | TGTGCCAGCAGCCCTGTCCTCGGGACCTACAATGAGCAGTTCTTC
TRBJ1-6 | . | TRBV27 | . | CASTTSGGVRSPLHF | TGTGCCAGCACCACATCCGGGGGTGTCCGCTCACCCCTCCACTTT
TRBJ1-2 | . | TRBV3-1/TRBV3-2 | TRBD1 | CASSLRQGESYGYTF | TGTGCCAGCAGCCTTAGACAGGGGGAGAGCTATGGCTACACCTTC
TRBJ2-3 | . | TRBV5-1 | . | CASSLAPGLTDTQYF | TGCGCCAGCAGCTTGGCTCCGGGACTCACAGATACGCAGTATTTT
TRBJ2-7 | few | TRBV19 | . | CASSEQGYEQYF | TGTGCCAGTAGTGAACAGGGCTACGAGCAGTACTTC